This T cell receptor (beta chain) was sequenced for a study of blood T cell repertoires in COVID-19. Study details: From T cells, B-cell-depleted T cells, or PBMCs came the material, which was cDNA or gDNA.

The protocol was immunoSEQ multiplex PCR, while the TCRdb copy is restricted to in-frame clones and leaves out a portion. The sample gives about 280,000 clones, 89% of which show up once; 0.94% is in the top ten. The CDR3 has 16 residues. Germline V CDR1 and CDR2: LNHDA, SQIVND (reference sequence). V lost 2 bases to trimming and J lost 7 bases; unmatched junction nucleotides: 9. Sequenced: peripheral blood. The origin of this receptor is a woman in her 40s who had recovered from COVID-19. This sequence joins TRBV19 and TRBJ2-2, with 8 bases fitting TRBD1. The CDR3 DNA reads TGTGCCAGTAGTATACTTCGGCAGGGGGCAATCGGGGAGCTGTTTTTT. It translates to CASSILRQGAIGELFF.